The sequence of this T cell receptor beta chain was determined in a study of cytomegalovirus exposure and HLA in healthy donors. Findings and caveats of the study: In a later analysis, CMV-associated beta chains were mostly HLA-associated, it appeared. A missense DCLRE1C variant was associated with V- and J-gene trimming of TCR beta chains in a later analysis, and an independent cohort replicated the association. Later analysis found that TCR beta chains associated with HLA were more clonally expanded than other, equally common chains.

PCR used 60 Vbeta primers and 13 Jbeta primers. Sequencing was performed with immunoSEQ multiplex PCR; in TCRdb, only in-frame clones are kept and a portion is missing. In the table there are under 70,000 clones, about three quarters of which are singletons. CDR1 is MRHNA and CDR2 is SNTAGT in the germline V gene. V was shortened by 6 bases and J by 0 bases, with 21 bases between the two germline ends. This CDR3 comprises 19 residues. A word on this clone: Antigen unknown.

The receptor was isolated from a female donor in good health and CMV-seronegative. The sample taken for sequencing was PBMCs. The chain is built from TRBV6-4 and TRBJ1-6, with D maybe TRBD1 (6 bases). As DNA, the CDR3 is TGTGCCAGCAGCCCTTCGGGGGGCAAGGGGTCCTCCTATAATTCACCCCTCCACTTT. Amino acids: CASSPSGGKGSSYNSPLHF.